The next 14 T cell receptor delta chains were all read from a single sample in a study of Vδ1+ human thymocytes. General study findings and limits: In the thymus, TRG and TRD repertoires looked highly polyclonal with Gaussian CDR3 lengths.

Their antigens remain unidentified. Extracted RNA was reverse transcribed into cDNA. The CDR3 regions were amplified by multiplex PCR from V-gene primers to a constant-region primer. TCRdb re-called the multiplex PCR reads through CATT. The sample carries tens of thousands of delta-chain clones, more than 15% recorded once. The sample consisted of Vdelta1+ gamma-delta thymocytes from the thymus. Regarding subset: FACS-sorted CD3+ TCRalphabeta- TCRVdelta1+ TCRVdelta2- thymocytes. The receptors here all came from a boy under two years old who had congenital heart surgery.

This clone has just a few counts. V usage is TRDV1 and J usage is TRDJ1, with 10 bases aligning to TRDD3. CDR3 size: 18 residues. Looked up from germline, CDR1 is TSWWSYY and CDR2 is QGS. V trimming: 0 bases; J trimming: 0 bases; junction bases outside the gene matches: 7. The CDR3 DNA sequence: TGTGCTCTTGGGGAACTCCGGCTGGGGGATAAGTACACCGATAAACTCATCTTT. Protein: CALGELRLGDKYTDKLIF.

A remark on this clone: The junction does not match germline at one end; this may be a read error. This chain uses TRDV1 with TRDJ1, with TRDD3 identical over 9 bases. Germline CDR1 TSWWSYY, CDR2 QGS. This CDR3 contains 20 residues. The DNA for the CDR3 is TGTGCTCTTGGGGAAATGTCAGCTACGCGGGGGATACATCGGACCGATAAACTCACCTTT. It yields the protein CALGEMSATRGIHRTDKLTF.

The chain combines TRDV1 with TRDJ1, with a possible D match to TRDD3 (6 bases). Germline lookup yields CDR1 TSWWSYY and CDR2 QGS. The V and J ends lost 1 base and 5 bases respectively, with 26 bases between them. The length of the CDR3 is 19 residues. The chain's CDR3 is CALGEPRTPMPKLGDKLIF. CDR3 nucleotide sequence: TGTGCTCTTGGGGAACCCAGGACTCCTATGCCCAAACTGGGAGATAAACTCATCTTT.

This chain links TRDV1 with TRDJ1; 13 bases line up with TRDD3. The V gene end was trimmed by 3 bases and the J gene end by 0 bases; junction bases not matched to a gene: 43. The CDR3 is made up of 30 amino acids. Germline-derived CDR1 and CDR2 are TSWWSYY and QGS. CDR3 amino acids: CALGDHEGPSRNLDGFTYWGIRSNTDKLIF. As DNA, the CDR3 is TGTGCTCTTGGGGACCACGAGGGCCCATCCCGTAACTTAGACGGTTTTACGTACTGGGGGATACGAAGTAACACCGATAAACTCATCTTT.

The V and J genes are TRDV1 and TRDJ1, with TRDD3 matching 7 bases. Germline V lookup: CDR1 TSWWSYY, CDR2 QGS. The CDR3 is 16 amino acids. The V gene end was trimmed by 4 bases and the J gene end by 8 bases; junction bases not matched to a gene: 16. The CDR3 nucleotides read TGTGCTCTTGGGGGCCTACGACTGGGGAGGGGGCGAAAACTCATCTTT. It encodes CALGGLRLGRGRKLIF.

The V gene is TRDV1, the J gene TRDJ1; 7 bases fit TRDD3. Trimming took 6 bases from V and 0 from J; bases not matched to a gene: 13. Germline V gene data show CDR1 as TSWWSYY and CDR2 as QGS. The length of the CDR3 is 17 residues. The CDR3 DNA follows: TGTGCTCTTGGCCCCAGCGGGGGGATCACGTACACCGATAAACTCATCTTT. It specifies CALGPSGGITYTDKLIF.

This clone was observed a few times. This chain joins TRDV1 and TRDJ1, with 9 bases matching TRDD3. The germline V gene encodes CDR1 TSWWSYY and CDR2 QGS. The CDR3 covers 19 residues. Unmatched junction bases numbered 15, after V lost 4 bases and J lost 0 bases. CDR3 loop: CALGAFQGWGIRYTDKLIF. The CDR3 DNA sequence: TGTGCTCTTGGGGCCTTCCAAGGCTGGGGGATCCGGTACACCGATAAACTCATCTTT.

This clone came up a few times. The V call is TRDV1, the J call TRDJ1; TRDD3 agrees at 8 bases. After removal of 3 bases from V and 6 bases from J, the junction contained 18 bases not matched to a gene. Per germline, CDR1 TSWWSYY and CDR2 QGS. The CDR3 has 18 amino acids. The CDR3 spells CALGDFPPGDWGSNKLIF. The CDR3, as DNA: TGTGCTCTTGGGGACTTTCCCCCGGGGGACTGGGGGTCGAATAAACTCATCTTT.

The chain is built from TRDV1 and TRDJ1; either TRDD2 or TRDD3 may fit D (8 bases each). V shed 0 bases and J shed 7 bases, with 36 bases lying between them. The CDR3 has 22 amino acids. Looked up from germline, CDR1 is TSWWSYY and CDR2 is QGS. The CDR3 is CALGELPSGNFLQFGDTRKLIF. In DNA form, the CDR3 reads TGTGCTCTTGGGGAACTCCCCTCGGGGAACTTCCTACAATTTGGGGATACCCGTAAACTCATCTTT.

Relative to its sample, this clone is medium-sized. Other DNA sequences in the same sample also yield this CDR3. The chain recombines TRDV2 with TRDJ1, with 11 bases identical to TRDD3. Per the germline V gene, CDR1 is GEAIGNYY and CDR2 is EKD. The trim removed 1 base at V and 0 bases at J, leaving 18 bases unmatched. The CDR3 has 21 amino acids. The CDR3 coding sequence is TGTGCCTGTGACACGTGTGATAAGCTGGGGGATACTCGCGGGTACACCGATAAACTCATCTTT. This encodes CACDTCDKLGDTRGYTDKLIF.

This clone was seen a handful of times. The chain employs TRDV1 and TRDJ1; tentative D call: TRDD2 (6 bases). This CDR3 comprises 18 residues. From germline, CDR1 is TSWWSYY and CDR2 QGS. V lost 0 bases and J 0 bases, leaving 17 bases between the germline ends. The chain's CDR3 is CALGELRVLSYHTDKLIF. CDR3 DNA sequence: TGTGCTCTTGGGGAACTACGGGTCCTGTCCTACCACACCGATAAACTCATCTTT.

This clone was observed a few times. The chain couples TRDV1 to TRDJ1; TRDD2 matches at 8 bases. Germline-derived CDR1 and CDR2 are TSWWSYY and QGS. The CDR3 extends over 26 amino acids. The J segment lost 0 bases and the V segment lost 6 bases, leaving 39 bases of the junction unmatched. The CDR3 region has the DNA TGTGCTCTTGGTCAAATTCGATCTTCCTACACGGTACGCGGGGAGGGCGGACAGCGGTACACCGATAAACTCATCTTT. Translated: CALGQIRSSYTVRGEGGQRYTDKLIF.

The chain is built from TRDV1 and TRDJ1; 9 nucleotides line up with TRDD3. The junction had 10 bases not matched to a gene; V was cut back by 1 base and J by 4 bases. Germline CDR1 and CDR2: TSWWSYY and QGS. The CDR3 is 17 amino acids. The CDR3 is CALGEHPMALGDDKLIF. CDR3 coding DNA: TGTGCTCTTGGGGAACATCCTATGGCACTGGGGGACGATAAACTCATCTTT.

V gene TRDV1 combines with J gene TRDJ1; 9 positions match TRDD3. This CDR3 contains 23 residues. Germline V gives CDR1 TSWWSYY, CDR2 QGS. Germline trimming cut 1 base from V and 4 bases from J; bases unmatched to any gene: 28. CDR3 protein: CALGEQTTSTTGGTSLLVDKLIF. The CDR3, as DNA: TGTGCTCTTGGGGAACAGACTACTTCGACTACTGGGGGAACCTCCTTACTGGTCGATAAACTCATCTTT.